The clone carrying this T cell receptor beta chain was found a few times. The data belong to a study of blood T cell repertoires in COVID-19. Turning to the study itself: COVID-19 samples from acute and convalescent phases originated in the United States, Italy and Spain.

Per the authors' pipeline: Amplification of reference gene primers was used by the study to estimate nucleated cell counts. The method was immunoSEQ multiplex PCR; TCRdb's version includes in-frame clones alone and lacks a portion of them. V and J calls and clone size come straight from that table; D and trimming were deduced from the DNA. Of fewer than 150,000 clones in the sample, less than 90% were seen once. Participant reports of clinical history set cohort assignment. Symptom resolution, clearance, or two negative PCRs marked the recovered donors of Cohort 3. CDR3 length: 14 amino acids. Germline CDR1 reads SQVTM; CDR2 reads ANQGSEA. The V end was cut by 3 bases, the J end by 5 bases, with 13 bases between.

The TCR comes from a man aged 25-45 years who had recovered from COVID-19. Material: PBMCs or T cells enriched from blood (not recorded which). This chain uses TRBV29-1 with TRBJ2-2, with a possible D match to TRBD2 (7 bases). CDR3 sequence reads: CSVDGGARTGELFF. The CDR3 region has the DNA TGCAGCGTTGATGGGGGGGCGCGTACCGGGGAGCTGTTTTTT.